What follows is one TCR beta chain and its context. Its antigen is not known. The sample originates from a study of STAT5B mutations in CD4+ large granular lymphocyte leukemia. How the authors handled the data: Lowest detectable productive clonotype frequency was 2.59 x 10-5. The data were produced by immunoSEQ multiplex PCR, yet TCRdb's version contains in-frame clones alone and is incomplete. The V and J calls and clone size were taken over from that table, and D and trimming were inferred from the DNA. The table shows 15,000 to 20,000 clones, with about 88% occurring only once. From germline, CDR1 is MNHEY and CDR2 SVGAGI. V was clipped by 5 bases and J by 0 bases, with 11 bases between them. This CDR3 comprises 14 residues. Overall study results and limits: 8/27 top patient clones versus 2/35 control clones were TRBV06-family.

Sequencing input: CD4+ T cells from blood buffy coats. The chain links TRBV6-5 to TRBJ2-7; perhaps D is TRBD1 or TRBD2 (5 bases each). The source is a human donor in good health. CDR3 sequence reads: CASSMGRFSYEQYF. CDR3 nucleotides: TGTGCCAGCAGTATGGGACGGTTCTCCTACGAGCAGTACTTC.